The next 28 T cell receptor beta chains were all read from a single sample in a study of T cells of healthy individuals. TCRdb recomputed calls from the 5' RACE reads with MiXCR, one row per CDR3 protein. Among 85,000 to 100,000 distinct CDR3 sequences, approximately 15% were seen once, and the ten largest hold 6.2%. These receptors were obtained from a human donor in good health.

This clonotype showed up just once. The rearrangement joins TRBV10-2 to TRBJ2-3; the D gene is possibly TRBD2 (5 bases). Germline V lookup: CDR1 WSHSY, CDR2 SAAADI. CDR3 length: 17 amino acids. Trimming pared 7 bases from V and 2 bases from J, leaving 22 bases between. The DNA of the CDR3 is TGCGCCAGCAAGTCCGGACTCAACCAACTCCACACAGATACGCAGTATTTT. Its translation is CASKSGLNQLHTDTQYF.

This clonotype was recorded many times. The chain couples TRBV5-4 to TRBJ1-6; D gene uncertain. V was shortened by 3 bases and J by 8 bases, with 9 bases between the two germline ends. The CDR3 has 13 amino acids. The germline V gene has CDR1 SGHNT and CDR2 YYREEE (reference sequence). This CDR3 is CASSYDTHSPLHF. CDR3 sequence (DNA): TGTGCCAGCAGCTACGACACCCATTCACCCCTCCACTTT.

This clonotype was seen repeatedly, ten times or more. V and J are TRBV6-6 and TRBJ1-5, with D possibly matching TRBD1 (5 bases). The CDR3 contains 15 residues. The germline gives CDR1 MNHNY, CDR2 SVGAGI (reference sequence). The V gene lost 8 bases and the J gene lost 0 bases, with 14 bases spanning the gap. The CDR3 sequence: CASWGRGFSNQPQHF. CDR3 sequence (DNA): TGTGCCAGCTGGGGAAGGGGTTTTAGCAATCAGCCCCAGCATTTT.

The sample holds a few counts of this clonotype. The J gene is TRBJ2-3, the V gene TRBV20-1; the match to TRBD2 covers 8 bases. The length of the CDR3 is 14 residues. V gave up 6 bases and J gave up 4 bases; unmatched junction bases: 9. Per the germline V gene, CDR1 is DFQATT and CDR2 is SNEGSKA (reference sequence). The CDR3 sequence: CSALSGSNPDTQYF. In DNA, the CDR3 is TGCAGTGCCCTGAGCGGGAGTAACCCAGATACGCAGTATTTT.

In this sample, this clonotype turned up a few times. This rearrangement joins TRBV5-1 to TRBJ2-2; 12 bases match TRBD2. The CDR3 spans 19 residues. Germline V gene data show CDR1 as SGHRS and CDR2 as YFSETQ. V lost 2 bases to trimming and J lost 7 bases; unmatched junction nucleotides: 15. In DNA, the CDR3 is TGCGCCAGCAGCTTCCCCAAGCCCCTAGCGGGGGGGCACGGCGGGGAGCTGTTTTTT. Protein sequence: CASSFPKPLAGGHGGELFF.

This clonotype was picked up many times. The CDR3 coding sequence is TGTGCCGCCAGTTGGGGGGGTGAAGCTTTCTTT. Translation gives CAASWGGEAFF. This chain joins TRBV6-2 or TRBV6-3 and TRBJ1-1, with a possible D match to TRBD1 (5 bases). Per germline, CDR1 MNHEY and CDR2 SVGEGT. The CDR3 has 11 amino acids. Between the trimmed V and J ends, which lost 11 bases and 7 bases, there was a span of 14 bases.

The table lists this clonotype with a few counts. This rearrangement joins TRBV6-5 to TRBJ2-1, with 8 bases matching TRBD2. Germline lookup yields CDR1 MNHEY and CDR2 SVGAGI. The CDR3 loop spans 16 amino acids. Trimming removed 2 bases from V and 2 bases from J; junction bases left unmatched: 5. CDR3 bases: TGTGCCAGCAGTTACGCGGGAGGCGGTCCCTACAATGAGCAGTTCTTC. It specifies CASSYAGGGPYNEQFF.

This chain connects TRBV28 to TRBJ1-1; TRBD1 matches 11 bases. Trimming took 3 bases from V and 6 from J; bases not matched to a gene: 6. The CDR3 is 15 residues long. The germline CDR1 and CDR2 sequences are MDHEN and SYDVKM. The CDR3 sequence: CASSFRDRGDAEAFF. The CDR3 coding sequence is TGTGCCAGCAGTTTCCGGGACAGGGGGGACGCTGAAGCTTTCTTT.

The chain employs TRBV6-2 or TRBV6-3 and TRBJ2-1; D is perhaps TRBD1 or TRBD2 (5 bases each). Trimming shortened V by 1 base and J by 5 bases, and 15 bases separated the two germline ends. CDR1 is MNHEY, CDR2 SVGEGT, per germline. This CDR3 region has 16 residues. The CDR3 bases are TGTGCCAGCAGTTACTTGGGGGAAGGTGAGAACAATGAGCAGTTCTTC. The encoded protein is CASSYLGEGENNEQFF.

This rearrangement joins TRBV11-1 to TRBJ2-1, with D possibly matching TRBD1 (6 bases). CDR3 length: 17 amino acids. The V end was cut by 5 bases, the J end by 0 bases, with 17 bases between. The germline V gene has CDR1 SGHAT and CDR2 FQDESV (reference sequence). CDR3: CASSTRTAVSSYNEQFF. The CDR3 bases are TGTGCCAGCAGCACCCGGACAGCCGTCAGCTCCTACAATGAGCAGTTCTTC.

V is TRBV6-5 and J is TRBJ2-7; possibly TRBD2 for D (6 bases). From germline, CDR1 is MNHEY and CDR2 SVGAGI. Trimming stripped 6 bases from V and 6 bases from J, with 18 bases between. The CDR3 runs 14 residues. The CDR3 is CASRRTGDVSEQYF. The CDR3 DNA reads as TGTGCCAGCAGACGGACGGGAGATGTCTCCGAGCAGTACTTC.

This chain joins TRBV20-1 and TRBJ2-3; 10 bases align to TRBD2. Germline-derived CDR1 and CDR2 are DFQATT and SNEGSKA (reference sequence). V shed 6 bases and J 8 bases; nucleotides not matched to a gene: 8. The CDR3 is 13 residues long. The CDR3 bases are TGCAGTGCCTCCTTAGCGGGGGGTGGTACGCAGTATTTT. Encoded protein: CSASLAGGGTQYF.

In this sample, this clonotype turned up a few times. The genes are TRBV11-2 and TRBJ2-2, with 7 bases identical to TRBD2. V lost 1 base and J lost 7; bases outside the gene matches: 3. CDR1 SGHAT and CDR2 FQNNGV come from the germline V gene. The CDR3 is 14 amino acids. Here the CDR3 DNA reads TGTGCCAGCAGCTTAGGGCTAGCGGACGGGGAGCTGTTTTTT. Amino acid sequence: CASSLGLADGELFF.

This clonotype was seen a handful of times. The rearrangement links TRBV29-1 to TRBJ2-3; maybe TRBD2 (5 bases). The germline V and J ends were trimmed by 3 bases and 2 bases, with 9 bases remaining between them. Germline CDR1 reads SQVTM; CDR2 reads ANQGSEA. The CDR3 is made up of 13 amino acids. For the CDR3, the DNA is TGCAGCGTTGAGGCGGGTATCACAGATACGCAGTATTTT. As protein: CSVEAGITDTQYF.

For the CDR3, the DNA is TGTGCCAGCAGTTCGCAAGTACAGAACACTGAAGCTTTCTTT. It is translated as CASSSQVQNTEAFF. The genes are TRBV6-5 and TRBJ1-1; no definite D call. The V gene lost 4 bases and the J gene lost 1 base, with 10 bases spanning the gap. Germline V gene lookup returns CDR1 MNHEY and CDR2 SVGAGI. This CDR3 has 14 residues.

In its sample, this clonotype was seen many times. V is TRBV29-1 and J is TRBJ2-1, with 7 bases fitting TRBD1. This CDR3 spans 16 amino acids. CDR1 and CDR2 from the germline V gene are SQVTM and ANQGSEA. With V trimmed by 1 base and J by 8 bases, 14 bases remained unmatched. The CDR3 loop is CSVEAPDRFHGDEQFF. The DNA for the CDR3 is TGCAGCGTTGAAGCCCCGGACAGGTTTCACGGGGATGAGCAGTTCTTC.

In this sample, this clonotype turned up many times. For the CDR3, the DNA is TGTGCCAGCGGCTCGGGGAGCACAGATACGCAGTATTTT. This codes for CASGSGSTDTQYF. This chain links TRBV19 with TRBJ2-3; possibly TRBD2 for D (5 bases). V was trimmed by 9 bases and J by 0 bases, leaving 10 bases between them. CDR1 and CDR2 (germline): LNHDA, SQIVND (reference sequence). There are 13 residues in the CDR3.

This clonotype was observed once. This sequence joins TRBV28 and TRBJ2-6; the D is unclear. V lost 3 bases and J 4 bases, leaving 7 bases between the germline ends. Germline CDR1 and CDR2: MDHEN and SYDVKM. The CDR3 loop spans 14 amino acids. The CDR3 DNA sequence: TGTGCCAGCAGTTTGGGGTACGGGGCCAACGTCCTGACTTTC. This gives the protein CASSLGYGANVLTF.

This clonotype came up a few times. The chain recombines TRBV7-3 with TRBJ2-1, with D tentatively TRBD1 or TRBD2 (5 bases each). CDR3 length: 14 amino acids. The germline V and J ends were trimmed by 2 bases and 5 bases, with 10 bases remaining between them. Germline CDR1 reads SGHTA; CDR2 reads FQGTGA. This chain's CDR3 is CASSLARDDNEQFF. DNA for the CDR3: TGTGCCAGCAGCTTAGCCAGGGACGACAATGAGCAGTTCTTC.

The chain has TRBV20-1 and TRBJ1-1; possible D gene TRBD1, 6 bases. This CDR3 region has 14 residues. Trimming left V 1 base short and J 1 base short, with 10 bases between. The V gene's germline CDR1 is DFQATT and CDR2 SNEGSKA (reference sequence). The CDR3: CSARGGGRNTEAFF. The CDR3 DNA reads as TGCAGTGCTAGAGGGGGGGGGCGGAACACTGAAGCTTTCTTT.

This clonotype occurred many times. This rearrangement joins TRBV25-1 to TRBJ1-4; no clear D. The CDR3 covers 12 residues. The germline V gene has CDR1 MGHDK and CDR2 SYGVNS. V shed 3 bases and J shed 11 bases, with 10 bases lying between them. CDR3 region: CASSDLDSKLFF. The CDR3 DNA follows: TGTGCCAGCAGTGATCTTGACTCGAAACTGTTTTTT.

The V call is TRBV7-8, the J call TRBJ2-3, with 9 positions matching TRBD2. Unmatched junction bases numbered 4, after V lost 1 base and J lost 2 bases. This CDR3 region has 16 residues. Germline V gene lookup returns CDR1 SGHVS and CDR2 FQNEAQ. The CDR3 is CASSLDLAGTTDTQYF. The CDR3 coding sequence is TGTGCCAGCAGCTTAGATCTAGCGGGGACCACAGATACGCAGTATTTT.

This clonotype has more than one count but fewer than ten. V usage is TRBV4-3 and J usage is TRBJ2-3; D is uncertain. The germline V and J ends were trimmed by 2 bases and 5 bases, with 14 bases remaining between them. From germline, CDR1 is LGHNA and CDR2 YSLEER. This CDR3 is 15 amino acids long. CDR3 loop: CASSQLNTDGDTQYF. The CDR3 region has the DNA TGCGCCAGCAGCCAACTTAACACGGACGGAGATACGCAGTATTTT.

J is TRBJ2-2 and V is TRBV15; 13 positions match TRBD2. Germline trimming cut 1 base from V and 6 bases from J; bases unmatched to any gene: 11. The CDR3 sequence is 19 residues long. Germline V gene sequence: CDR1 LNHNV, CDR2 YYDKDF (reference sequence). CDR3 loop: CATSRGLLAGGPGAGELFF. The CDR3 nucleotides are TGTGCCACCAGCAGAGGCTTACTAGCGGGAGGGCCGGGGGCCGGGGAGCTGTTTTTT.

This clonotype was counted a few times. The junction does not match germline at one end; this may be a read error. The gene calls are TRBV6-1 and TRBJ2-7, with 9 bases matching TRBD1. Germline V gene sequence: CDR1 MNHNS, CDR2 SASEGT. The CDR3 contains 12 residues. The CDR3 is CASSQQGAHLHF. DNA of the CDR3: TGTGCCAGCAGTCAACAGGGGGCCCATCTTCACTTC.

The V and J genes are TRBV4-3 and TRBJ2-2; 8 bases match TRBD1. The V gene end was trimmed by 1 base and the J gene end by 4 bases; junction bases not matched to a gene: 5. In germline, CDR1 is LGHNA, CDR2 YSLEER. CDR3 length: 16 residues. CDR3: CASSQGPGGRTGELFF. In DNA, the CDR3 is TGCGCCAGCAGCCAAGGCCCAGGGGGCCGCACCGGGGAGCTGTTTTTT.

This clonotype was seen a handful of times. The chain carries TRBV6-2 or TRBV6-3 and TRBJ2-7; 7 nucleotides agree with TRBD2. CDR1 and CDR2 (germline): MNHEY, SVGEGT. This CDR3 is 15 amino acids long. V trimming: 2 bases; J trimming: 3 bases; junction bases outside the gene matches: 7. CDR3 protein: CASSYPGLGGYEQYF. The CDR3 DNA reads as TGTGCCAGCAGTTACCCAGGACTAGGAGGCTACGAGCAGTACTTC.

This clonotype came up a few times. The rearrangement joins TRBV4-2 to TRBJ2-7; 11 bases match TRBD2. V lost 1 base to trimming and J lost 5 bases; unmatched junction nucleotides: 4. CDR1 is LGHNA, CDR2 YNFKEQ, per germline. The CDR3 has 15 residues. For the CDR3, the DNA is TGTGCCAGCAGCCAAGCGGCTAGCGGGAGGAACGAGCAGTACTTC. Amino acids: CASSQAASGRNEQYF.